Described below is a single TCR beta chain sequence and its context. Its antigen is not identified. These data come from a study of blood T cells in healthy people across ages. Across the study: Through template switching, about one barcoded beta molecule was captured per two T cells, as measured in model experiments.

Next came a second PCR, run for roughly 6 to 11 cycles, which used a sample-barcoded 5' primer along with a J-beta primer mix. TCRdb reprocessed the 5' RACE reads with MiXCR, giving one entry per CDR3 protein. This table has 1,300,000 or so distinct CDR3 sequences, approximately 63% appearing once. Whole-study results and caveats: Age advanced and TCR beta diversity per million T cells fell, roughly linearly.

Total RNA was extracted at no less than 5.5 micrograms per sample. The CDR3 spans 16 residues. Germline CDR1 is SGHKS and CDR2 is YYEKEE (reference sequence). J lost 7 bases, V lost 2 bases, and 12 bases had no gene match. The sample taken for sequencing was blood. The chain carries TRBV5-5 and TRBJ2-3, with 8 bases aligning to TRBD1. The sequence came from a man younger than 35 in good health. This CDR3 reads CASSLGTGSSGHTQYF. The CDR3, as DNA: TGTGCCAGCAGCTTAGGGACAGGAAGCTCGGGGCATACGCAGTATTTT.